The rows below give T cell receptor beta chains drawn from one sample of a study of T cells in tuberculosis. TCRdb's table, derived via immunoSEQ multiplex PCR, lists solely in-frame clones and lacks some. The sample has around 26,000 clones, more than 80% seen once. Sequenced: PBMCs. The receptor set was obtained from a donor between 10 and 35 years old with latent tuberculosis or without tuberculosis infection. Some clones in this sample may be carry-over from other donors' samples. CDR3s include the opening cysteine and the closing phenylalanine or tryptophan. Each record gives: clone size, J gene, D gene, CDR3 length, V gene, CDR3 protein, CDR3 DNA. D genes are given only for firm matches. A clone size is listed for some rows: how often the clone was seen (once, few, many), or a class if it is expanded.

abundance: -; j_gene: TRBJ2-7; d_gene: TRBD2; len: 16; v_gene: TRBV7-2; CDR3aa: CASSLGIAGGTYEQYF; CDR3nt: TGTGCCAGCAGCTTAGGAATAGCGGGGGGTACCTACGAGCAGTACTTC
abundance: -; j_gene: TRBJ2-7; d_gene: -; len: 19; v_gene: TRBV23-1; CDR3aa: CASSQSHQGGTRLTYEQYF; CDR3nt: TGCGCCAGCAGTCAATCTCACCAGGGAGGTACGAGACTAACTTACGAGCAGTACTTC
abundance: -; j_gene: TRBJ2-7; d_gene: -; len: 14; v_gene: TRBV27; CDR3aa: CASSLWTGSYEQYF; CDR3nt: TGTGCCAGCAGTTTATGGACTGGCTCCTACGAGCAGTACTTC
abundance: -; j_gene: TRBJ2-2; d_gene: -; len: 16; v_gene: TRBV4-1; CDR3aa: CASSQDPGLNTGELFF; CDR3nt: TGCGCCAGCAGCCAAGATCCGGGACTCAACACCGGGGAGCTGTTTTTT
abundance: once; j_gene: TRBJ2-6; d_gene: TRBD1; len: 17; v_gene: TRBV6-1; CDR3aa: CASSAIQGYSGANVLTF; CDR3nt: TGTGCCAGCAGTGCTATACAGGGGTATTCTGGGGCCAACGTCCTGACTTTC
abundance: -; j_gene: TRBJ1-5; d_gene: -; len: 17; v_gene: TRBV27; CDR3aa: CASSPNLRTASNQPQHF; CDR3nt: TGTGCCAGCAGTCCAAACCTTAGGACAGCTAGCAATCAGCCCCAGCATTTT
abundance: -; j_gene: TRBJ1-2; d_gene: TRBD1; len: 15; v_gene: TRBV5-1; CDR3aa: CASSLSGTGDYGYTF; CDR3nt: TGCGCCAGCAGCCTGTCCGGGACAGGCGACTATGGCTACACCTTC
abundance: -; j_gene: TRBJ2-2; d_gene: TRBD1; len: 16; v_gene: TRBV30; CDR3aa: CAWSARQGAVAGELFF; CDR3nt: TGTGCCTGGAGCGCAAGACAGGGGGCGGTTGCCGGGGAGCTGTTTTTT
abundance: -; j_gene: TRBJ2-3; d_gene: -; len: 16; v_gene: TRBV15; CDR3aa: CATSREEGSSTDTQYF; CDR3nt: TGTGCCACCAGCAGAGAGGAGGGATCTTCCACAGATACGCAGTATTTT
abundance: -; j_gene: TRBJ1-5; d_gene: -; len: 15; v_gene: TRBV7-6; CDR3aa: CASSLGWQGNQPQHF; CDR3nt: TGTGCCAGCAGCTTGGGTTGGCAGGGGAATCAGCCCCAGCATTTT
abundance: few; j_gene: TRBJ1-2; d_gene: TRBD1; len: 12; v_gene: TRBV25-1; CDR3aa: CASSSTGNGYTF; CDR3nt: TGTGCCAGCAGTTCGACAGGGAATGGCTACACCTTC
abundance: once; j_gene: TRBJ1-2; d_gene: TRBD1; len: 16; v_gene: TRBV7-2; CDR3aa: CASSLTLGQGALSYTF; CDR3nt: TGTGCCAGCAGCTTAACCCTCGGACAGGGGGCGCTCAGCTACACCTTC
abundance: -; j_gene: TRBJ1-1; d_gene: TRBD1; len: 16; v_gene: TRBV5-1; CDR3aa: CASSLERGLANTEAFF; CDR3nt: TGCGCCAGCAGCTTGGAAAGGGGGCTGGCGAACACTGAAGCTTTCTTT
abundance: -; j_gene: TRBJ2-5; d_gene: TRBD1; len: 15; v_gene: TRBV14; CDR3aa: CASSPNKRGQGTQYF; CDR3nt: TGTGCCAGCAGCCCTAACAAAAGGGGGCAAGGGACCCAGTACTTC
abundance: -; j_gene: TRBJ2-3; d_gene: TRBD1; len: 15; v_gene: TRBV6-4; CDR3aa: CASSLTGGGTDTQYF; CDR3nt: TGTGCCAGCAGTCTGACAGGGGGCGGAACAGATACGCAGTATTTT
abundance: -; j_gene: TRBJ2-1; d_gene: -; len: 16; v_gene: TRBV7-2; CDR3aa: CASSSPGRGWVNEQFF; CDR3nt: TGTGCCAGCAGCTCCCCGGGAAGAGGGTGGGTCAATGAGCAGTTCTTC
abundance: -; j_gene: TRBJ1-2; d_gene: TRBD1; len: 16; v_gene: TRBV5-1; CDR3aa: CASSLASGQGAGGYTF; CDR3nt: TGCGCCAGCAGCTTGGCCTCAGGACAGGGGGCCGGGGGCTACACCTTC
abundance: -; j_gene: TRBJ2-7; d_gene: -; len: 12; v_gene: TRBV7-2; CDR3aa: CASSFTGYEQYF; CDR3nt: TGTGCCAGCAGCTTCACAGGCTACGAGCAGTACTTC
abundance: -; j_gene: TRBJ2-1; d_gene: -; len: 16; v_gene: TRBV13; CDR3aa: CASSGGLLSSYNEQFF; CDR3nt: TGTGCCAGCAGCGGGGGACTCCTGAGCTCCTACAATGAGCAGTTCTTC
abundance: -; j_gene: TRBJ2-7; d_gene: -; len: 13; v_gene: TRBV23-1; CDR3aa: CASSRGGQYEQYF; CDR3nt: TGCGCCAGCAGTCGCGGCGGACAGTACGAGCAGTACTTC
abundance: -; j_gene: TRBJ1-4; d_gene: -; len: 15; v_gene: TRBV11-2; CDR3aa: CASSLGGGETEKLFF; CDR3nt: TGTGCCAGCAGCTTAGGGGGAGGGGAGACTGAAAAACTGTTTTTT
abundance: -; j_gene: TRBJ1-1; d_gene: -; len: 12; v_gene: TRBV29-1; CDR3aa: CSVHRAGAEAFF; CDR3nt: TGCAGCGTTCACCGGGCGGGCGCTGAAGCTTTCTTT
abundance: -; j_gene: TRBJ1-1; d_gene: -; len: 13; v_gene: TRBV4-2; CDR3aa: CASSRGGDTEAFF; CDR3nt: TGTGCCAGCAGCCGGGGAGGGGACACTGAAGCTTTCTTT
abundance: -; j_gene: TRBJ2-1; d_gene: TRBD2; len: 14; v_gene: TRBV30; CDR3aa: CAWSALAAYNEQFF; CDR3nt: TGTGCCTGGAGTGCACTAGCGGCCTACAATGAGCAGTTCTTC
abundance: -; j_gene: TRBJ2-7; d_gene: TRBD1; len: 19; v_gene: TRBV4-3; CDR3aa: CASSQDPLGAGGKSYEQYF; CDR3nt: TGCGCCAGCAGCCAAGACCCCCTTGGTGCAGGGGGAAAATCCTACGAGCAGTACTTC
abundance: -; j_gene: TRBJ2-2; d_gene: -; len: 15; v_gene: TRBV7-2; CDR3aa: CASSYDRWGTGELFF; CDR3nt: TGTGCCAGCAGCTACGACAGGTGGGGCACCGGGGAGCTGTTTTTT
abundance: -; j_gene: TRBJ1-4; d_gene: -; len: 19; v_gene: TRBV4-1; CDR3aa: CASSQDSDALGWEDEKLFF; CDR3nt: TGCGCCAGCAGCCAAGATTCCGACGCGTTAGGGTGGGAGGATGAAAAACTGTTTTTT
abundance: -; j_gene: TRBJ2-3; d_gene: TRBD2; len: 16; v_gene: TRBV4-3; CDR3aa: CASSLGSGGAADTQYF; CDR3nt: TGCGCCAGCAGCCTCGGATCGGGGGGGGCGGCAGATACGCAGTATTTT
abundance: -; j_gene: TRBJ2-7; d_gene: -; len: 14; v_gene: TRBV5-1; CDR3aa: CASSLGGSGYEQYF; CDR3nt: TGCGCCAGCAGCTTAGGGGGTTCGGGCTACGAGCAGTACTTC
abundance: -; j_gene: TRBJ1-4; d_gene: -; len: 15; v_gene: TRBV9; CDR3aa: CASSVGGQIWEKLFF; CDR3nt: TGTGCCAGCAGCGTAGGAGGGCAAATCTGGGAAAAACTGTTTTTT
abundance: -; j_gene: TRBJ1-2; d_gene: -; len: 17; v_gene: TRBV25-1; CDR3aa: CASSPTKGGRSDYGYTF; CDR3nt: TGTGCCAGCAGTCCCACCAAGGGGGGGCGATCGGACTATGGCTACACCTTC
abundance: -; j_gene: TRBJ1-2; d_gene: -; len: 15; v_gene: TRBV9; CDR3aa: CASSVGAGLDYGYTF; CDR3nt: TGTGCCAGCAGCGTAGGGGCAGGTTTGGACTATGGCTACACCTTC
abundance: -; j_gene: TRBJ1-1; d_gene: TRBD1; len: 14; v_gene: TRBV6-1; CDR3aa: CASTRQGLNTEAFF; CDR3nt: TGTGCCAGCACCCGACAGGGCCTGAACACTGAAGCTTTCTTT
abundance: -; j_gene: TRBJ1-1; d_gene: -; len: 11; v_gene: TRBV27; CDR3aa: CASSRGTEAFF; CDR3nt: TGTGCCAGCAGCCGGGGCACTGAAGCTTTCTTT
abundance: -; j_gene: TRBJ2-3; d_gene: TRBD2; len: 17; v_gene: TRBV12-5; CDR3aa: CASGTSGLAGPTDTQYF; CDR3nt: TGTGCTAGTGGTACTTCGGGGCTAGCGGGGCCCACAGATACGCAGTATTTT
abundance: -; j_gene: TRBJ2-1; d_gene: TRBD1; len: 15; v_gene: TRBV27; CDR3aa: CASSFKRAGGAGEFF; CDR3nt: TGTGCCAGCAGTTTTAAAAGGGCAGGGGGCGCAGGGGAGTTCTTC
abundance: -; j_gene: TRBJ2-1; d_gene: TRBD2; len: 19; v_gene: TRBV18; CDR3aa: CASSPVQLAGGPPGNEQFF; CDR3nt: TGTGCCAGCTCACCGGTCCAACTAGCGGGAGGGCCGCCGGGGAATGAGCAGTTCTTC
abundance: -; j_gene: TRBJ1-4; d_gene: -; len: 14; v_gene: TRBV19; CDR3aa: CASSIGDLNEKLFF; CDR3nt: TGTGCCAGTAGTATCGGGGATTTGAATGAAAAACTGTTTTTT
abundance: -; j_gene: TRBJ1-2; d_gene: TRBD1; len: 14; v_gene: TRBV25-1; CDR3aa: CASSESRDRAGYTF; CDR3nt: TGTGCCAGCAGTGAAAGCCGGGACAGGGCTGGCTACACCTTC
abundance: -; j_gene: TRBJ2-2; d_gene: TRBD2; len: 15; v_gene: TRBV5-1; CDR3aa: CASSRTSGTIGELFF; CDR3nt: TGCGCCAGCAGCCGGACTAGCGGGACTATCGGGGAGCTGTTTTTT
abundance: -; j_gene: TRBJ2-3; d_gene: TRBD2; len: 13; v_gene: TRBV29-1; CDR3aa: CSVEGERAGRQYF; CDR3nt: TGCAGCGTCGAAGGGGAGAGAGCGGGGAGGCAGTATTTT
abundance: -; j_gene: TRBJ2-1; d_gene: TRBD2; len: 16; v_gene: TRBV13; CDR3aa: CASSWVGGGFYNEQFF; CDR3nt: TGTGCCAGCAGCTGGGTCGGGGGGGGTTTCTACAATGAGCAGTTCTTC
abundance: once; j_gene: TRBJ1-5; d_gene: TRBD1; len: 15; v_gene: TRBV4-2; CDR3aa: CASSPNHRGGQPQHF; CDR3nt: TGTGCCAGCAGCCCCAACCACAGGGGCGGTCAGCCCCAGCATTTT